These T cell receptor beta chains were read from a single sample in a study of blood T cell repertoires in COVID-19. Measured with immunoSEQ multiplex PCR; TCRdb has only the in-frame clones, and not every one. The table lists some 220,000 clones, 75% to 85% of them singletons. The sequenced sample consisted of peripheral blood. All receptors derive from a human donor in a cohort sampled during active COVID-19. The CDR3 runs from the conserved cysteine through the conserved F or W. D genes are given only for firm matches. Size is omitted from some rows. Given values are once, few, many or a class for expanded clones.

d_gene: NA
j_gene: TRBJ2-7
abundance: NA
v_gene: TRBV29-1
CDR3aa: CSVEVGQSSYEQYF
CDR3nt: TGCAGCGTTGAAGTTGGGCAGAGCTCCTACGAGCAGTACTTC

d_gene: TRBD1
j_gene: TRBJ1-4
abundance: NA
v_gene: TRBV18
CDR3aa: CASSLLPGQAGEKLFF
CDR3nt: TGTGCCAGCTCACTACTACCGGGACAGGCAGGTGAAAAACTGTTTTTT

d_gene: NA
j_gene: TRBJ2-5
abundance: NA
v_gene: TRBV5-4
CDR3aa: CASSLNSQETQYF
CDR3nt: TGTGCCAGCAGCTTGAACAGCCAAGAGACCCAGTACTTC

d_gene: TRBD1
j_gene: TRBJ1-4
abundance: NA
v_gene: TRBV5-8
CDR3aa: CASSLGQGYEKLFF
CDR3nt: TGTGCCAGCAGCTTGGGACAGGGATATGAAAAACTGTTTTTT

d_gene: TRBD1
j_gene: TRBJ1-2
abundance: NA
v_gene: TRBV30
CDR3aa: CAWATGEADYGYTF
CDR3nt: TGTGCCTGGGCGACAGGGGAAGCGGACTATGGCTACACCTTC

d_gene: NA
j_gene: TRBJ1-2
abundance: NA
v_gene: TRBV4-1
CDR3aa: CASSQDWGEVEGYTF
CDR3nt: TGCGCCAGCAGCCAAGATTGGGGGGAAGTAGAGGGCTACACCTTC

d_gene: TRBD2
j_gene: TRBJ2-1
abundance: NA
v_gene: TRBV5-5
CDR3aa: CASRGREWESEQFF
CDR3nt: TGTGCCAGCAGGGGGCGGGAGTGGGAGAGTGAGCAGTTCTTC

d_gene: NA
j_gene: TRBJ2-1
abundance: once
v_gene: TRBV7-9
CDR3aa: CAQTLGAGVDEQFF
CDR3nt: TGTGCCCAGACATTGGGAGCCGGTGTCGATGAGCAGTTCTTC

d_gene: NA
j_gene: TRBJ2-7
abundance: NA
v_gene: TRBV14
CDR3aa: CASSRRRSTSYEQYF
CDR3nt: TGTGCCAGCAGCCGCCGCCGCAGTACCTCCTACGAGCAGTACTTC

d_gene: NA
j_gene: TRBJ2-3
abundance: NA
v_gene: TRBV3-1/TRBV3-2
CDR3aa: CASSQISGSTDTQYF
CDR3nt: TGTGCCAGCAGCCAGATTTCGGGGAGCACAGATACGCAGTATTTT

d_gene: NA
j_gene: TRBJ2-5
abundance: few
v_gene: TRBV5-1
CDR3aa: CASSLTSFETQYF
CDR3nt: TGCGCCAGCAGCTTGACTAGCTTCGAGACCCAGTACTTC

d_gene: NA
j_gene: TRBJ2-2
abundance: NA
v_gene: TRBV28
CDR3aa: CASSPLRELFF
CDR3nt: TGTGCCAGCAGCCCGCTAAGGGAGCTGTTTTTT

d_gene: NA
j_gene: TRBJ1-3
abundance: NA
v_gene: TRBV5-4
CDR3aa: CASSPGVSGNTIYF
CDR3nt: TGTGCCAGCAGCCCGGGGGTCTCTGGAAACACCATATATTTT

d_gene: NA
j_gene: TRBJ1-2
abundance: NA
v_gene: TRBV11-2
CDR3aa: CASSPRGGLGYGYTF
CDR3nt: TGTGCCAGCAGCCCCCGCGGGGGGCTGGGCTATGGCTACACCTTC